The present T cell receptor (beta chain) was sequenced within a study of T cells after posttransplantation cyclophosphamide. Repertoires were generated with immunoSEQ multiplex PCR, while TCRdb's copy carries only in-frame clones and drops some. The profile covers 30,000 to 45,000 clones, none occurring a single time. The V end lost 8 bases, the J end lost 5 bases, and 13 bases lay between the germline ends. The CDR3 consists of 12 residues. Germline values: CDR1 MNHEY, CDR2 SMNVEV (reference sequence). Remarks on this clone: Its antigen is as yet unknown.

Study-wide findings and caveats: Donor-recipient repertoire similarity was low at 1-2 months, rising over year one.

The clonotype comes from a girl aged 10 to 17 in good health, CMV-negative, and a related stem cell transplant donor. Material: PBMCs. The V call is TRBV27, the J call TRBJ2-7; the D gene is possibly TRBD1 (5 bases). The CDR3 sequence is CASGMTVHEQYF. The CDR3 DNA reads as TGTGCCAGCGGCATGACAGTCCACGAGCAGTACTTC.